This T cell receptor beta chain was sequenced during a study of blood T cell repertoires in COVID-19. Study as a whole: COVID-19 samples, acute and convalescent, were from the United States, Italy and Spain. T cells, B-cell-depleted T cells, or PBMCs supplied cDNA or gDNA.

Source study methods: Reference gene primer amplification gave estimated nucleated cell counts. Measured with immunoSEQ multiplex PCR; TCRdb has only the in-frame clones, and not every one. Clone size and the V and J calls come from that table; the DNA yielded D and trimming. The data contain fewer than 300,000 clones, nearly 90% of them singletons. Sequenced input: peripheral blood. This clonotype was sampled from a woman under 40 with acute or convalescent COVID-19.

Written as DNA, the CDR3 is TGTGCCACCAGTGATTCCGGGGTGAAGAACACTGAAGCTTTCTTT. Its protein product is CATSDSGVKNTEAFF. The J gene is TRBJ1-1, the V gene TRBV24-1; D gene uncertain. This CDR3 region has 15 residues. V was cut by 2 bases and J by 1 base, with 10 bases left in between. Germline loops: CDR1 KGHDR, CDR2 SFDVKD.